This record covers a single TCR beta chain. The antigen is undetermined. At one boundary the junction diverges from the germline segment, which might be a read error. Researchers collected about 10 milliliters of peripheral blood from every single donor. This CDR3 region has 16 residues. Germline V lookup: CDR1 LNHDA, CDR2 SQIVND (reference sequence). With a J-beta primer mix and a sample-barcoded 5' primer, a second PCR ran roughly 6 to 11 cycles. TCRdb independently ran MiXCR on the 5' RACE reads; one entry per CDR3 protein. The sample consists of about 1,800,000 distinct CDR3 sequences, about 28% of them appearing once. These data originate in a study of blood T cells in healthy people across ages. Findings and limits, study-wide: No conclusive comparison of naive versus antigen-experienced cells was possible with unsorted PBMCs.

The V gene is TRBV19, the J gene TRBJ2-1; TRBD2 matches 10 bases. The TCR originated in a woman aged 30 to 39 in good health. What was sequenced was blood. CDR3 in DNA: TGTGCCAGTAGTGTGACTAGCGGGCGCTCCTACGATGAGCAGTTCTTC. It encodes CASSVTSGRSYDEQFF.